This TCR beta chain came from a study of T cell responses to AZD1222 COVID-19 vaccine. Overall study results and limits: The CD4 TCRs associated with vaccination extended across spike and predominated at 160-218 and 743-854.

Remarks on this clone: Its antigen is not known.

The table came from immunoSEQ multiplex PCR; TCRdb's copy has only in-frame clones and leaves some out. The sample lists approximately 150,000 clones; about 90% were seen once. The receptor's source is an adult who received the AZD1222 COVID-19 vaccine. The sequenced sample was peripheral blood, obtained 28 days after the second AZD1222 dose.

CDR3 amino acids: CASFFRGTEAFF. CDR3 DNA: TGTGCCAGCTTCTTTCGGGGAACTGAAGCTTTCTTT. The V and J genes are TRBV6-6 and TRBJ1-1, with D unclear. The CDR3 is 12 amino acids. Germline lookup yields CDR1 MNHNY and CDR2 SVGAGI (reference sequence). Trimming stripped 8 bases from V and 5 bases from J, with 12 bases between.